The present TCR beta chain was sequenced within a study of molecular identifiers for immune sequencing clone quantification (dated by TCRdb to the late 2010s). Regarding the research as a whole: For a replicate experiment, the RNA from either approximately 20,000 or 100,000 naive CD8 T cells was divided into five aliquots, and four of those aliquots went on to sequencing. This methods study used CD8 T cells to benchmark TCR RNA copy counting and molecular-identifier clustering-based TCR repertoire sequencing (MIDCIRS).

Library preparation used PCR. The listed sequencing device is Illumina HiSeq 4000. Preparation of bulk TCR libraries followed a previously described approach, with the TCR primers listed in Table S5. The Qiagen AllPrep DNA/RNA kit was used to purify total RNA. Before analysis, reads from multiple sequencing runs of one library were combined. In the paper's pipeline: Reads were retained only if an exact TCR constant sequence was present, and the retained reads were trimmed to 150 nt and grouped according to their 12-nt molecular barcodes. Reads within each barcode group were sub-clustered using a 15% Levenshtein threshold, and quality-weighted consensus sequences were constructed for each RNA molecule. Non-functional sequences were removed, as were lower-count sequences one edit away from another. On the basis of fitting two negative binomial distributions, barcode sub-clusters with fewer than 20% of the maximum read count were discarded. The public sequencing data were trimmed at Q25 with fastp and processed into clonotypes with MiXCR by TCRdb, which kept only in-frame beta chains. Each CDR3 protein gets just one entry, which takes the most common genes and DNA from the rows behind it. The authors' filters were not applied to this entry. This sample comprises around 480,000 distinct CDR3 sequences, about 20% of them detected only once. In total, the top ten clones hold around 0.84% of the sample.

Libraries of naive CD8 T cells were generated from roughly 20,000 to 1,000,000 sorted cells, with 10%, 30% or 50% of the purified RNA used. On a BD FACSAria II, naive CD8 T cells were FACS-sorted as CD8+CD4-CCR7+CD45RA+ and collected into RLT Plus buffer. Detection sensitivity was tested by spiking Jurkat RNA equal to approximately 9 TCR copies' worth into samples containing roughly 19,000-1,000,000 naive CD8 T cells. Enrichment of CD8 T cells was done with RosetteSep CD8+ T Cell Enrichment Cocktail plus Ficoll-Paque, and ACK red cell lysis came afterward. Many counts were recorded for this clonotype. Its target antigen remains unknown. Base-call qualities are not available, and no considerably larger clone is one nucleotide away. On the study overall, not on this receptor specifically: The sizes of highly expanded clones could end up underestimated when identical TCR molecules share a barcode. Even against a background of about 960,000 naive CD8 T cells, spiked-in Jurkat TCR RNA amounting to a single cell's worth was reported to be detectable. Without barcode sub-clustering, chimeric consensus sequences inflated TCR diversity; chimeras reached as high as 47%. In CMV-specific effector cells, over 99% of molecules were held by clones above 20 RNA copies, whereas under 1% of molecules were held by such clones in naive cells. Naive libraries contained spiked-in Jurkat TCR RNA (roughly 10 copies' worth), which is not part of the donor repertoire. Modeling gave 3 to 3.5 recovered TCR RNA copies per cell versus around 10 by digital PCR, implying roughly 28% capture efficiency.

Source material: naive CD8+ T cells from blood, with Jurkat cell RNA spiked in. Per the publication, the cell subset or site label means: FACS-sorted CD8+CD4-CCR7+CD45RA+ naive T cells. This receptor was identified in a human donor in good health. Some libraries in this study had Jurkat cell RNA spiked in.

CDR3 loop: CASSAYRSLSYNEQFF. The DNA is TGTGCCAGCAGCGCCTACAGGTCCCTGTCCTACAATGAGCAGTTCTTC. The V and J genes are TRBV28 and TRBJ2-1; possibly the D gene is TRBD1, per 5 matching bases. A distance of 16 bases separates the germline ends of V and J, which lose 6 bases and 1 base respectively. The CDR3, from cysteine to phenylalanine, totals 16 residues. The retained sequence is limited to the CDR3, 48 bases, with the frame set at the first base. The germline V gene provides CDR1 MDHEN and CDR2 SYDVKM. Full variable domain (CDR3 extended with the reference TRBV28 and TRBJ2-1 proteins): DVKVTQSSRYLVKRTGEKVFLECVQDMDHENMFWYRQDPGLGLRLIYFSYDVKMKEKGDIPEGYSVSREKKERFSLILESASTNQTSMYLCASSAYRSLSYNEQFFGPGTRLTVL.